Listed below are T cell receptor beta chains from one sample, sequenced in a study of T-cell reconstitution after alpha-beta-depleted transplantation in children. A single record per CDR3 protein comes from TCRdb applying MiXCR to the PCR reads. The data contain 300,000 to 400,000 distinct CDR3 sequences, roughly 15% of them singletons. The sample consisted of PBMCs, mostly from graft donor cells, taken 360 days after TCRalphabeta/CD19-depleted stem cell transplant. Source of these receptors: a male patient aged 2 to 10 who had a stem cell transplant for acute lymphoblastic leukemia, so the T cells may come from the graft donor. Both conserved end residues are part of each CDR3. The order of the fields is D gene, clone size, V gene, J gene, CDR3 protein, CDR3 DNA. The D gene is left open where the match is weak. The size entry is marked missing in some rows and otherwise reads once, few, many or a size class.

>TRBD1|few|TRBV4-3|TRBJ2-7
CASSQSTDRGAYEQYF
TGCGCCAGCAGCCAATCCACGGACAGGGGGGCTTACGAGCAGTACTTC
>TRBD2|NA|TRBV7-3|TRBJ2-1
CASSLGLAGASEQFF
TGTGCCAGCAGCTTAGGGCTAGCGGGAGCTAGTGAGCAGTTCTTC
>TRBD1|NA|TRBV24-1|TRBJ2-3
CATSDPNRGRTVDTQYF
TGTGCCACCAGTGATCCCAACAGGGGACGAACGGTAGATACGCAGTATTTT
>NA|once|TRBV24-1|TRBJ2-1
CATSDLGGSSYNEQFF
TGTGCCACCAGTGATTTAGGCGGCAGCTCCTACAATGAGCAGTTCTTC
>TRBD2|few|TRBV6-1|TRBJ2-1
CASSAPGLASNEQFF
TGTGCCAGCAGTGCCCCGGGACTAGCGTCTAATGAGCAGTTCTTC
>NA|many|TRBV9|TRBJ1-3
CASSVARDQPGNTIYF
TGTGCCAGCAGCGTAGCTAGGGACCAGCCTGGAAACACCATATATTTT
>TRBD1|NA|TRBV29-1|TRBJ2-7
CSVWVQGALVQYF
TGCAGCGTTTGGGTACAGGGGGCTTTGGTGCAGTACTTC
>NA|NA|TRBV27|TRBJ2-2
CASSRAGRTGNTGELFF
TGTGCCAGCAGTAGGGCCGGGAGAACCGGGAACACCGGGGAGCTGTTTTTT
>TRBD1|few|TRBV7-9|TRBJ2-5
CASSSDREVQETQYF
TGTGCCAGCAGCTCCGACAGGGAAGTTCAAGAGACCCAGTACTTC
>TRBD2|NA|TRBV5-8|TRBJ2-5
CASSLAGGKQETQYF
TGTGCCAGCAGCTTAGCGGGAGGAAAACAAGAGACCCAGTACTTC
>TRBD1|few|TRBV9|TRBJ1-6
CASSPDVTGINSPLHF
TGTGCCAGCAGCCCGGACGTGACAGGGATTAATTCACCCCTCCACTTT
>NA|NA|TRBV28|TRBJ2-2
CASTANFGAGELFF
NA
>NA|many|TRBV5-1|TRBJ1-2
CASSVDSYGYTF
TGCGCCAGCAGCGTGGACAGTTATGGCTACACCTTC
>TRBD2|many|TRBV12-3/TRBV12-4|TRBJ2-5
CASSVDLGGITTQYF
TGTGCCAGCAGTGTAGACTTGGGGGGGATAACGACCCAGTACTTC
>TRBD1|NA|TRBV29-1|TRBJ2-1
CSVGGTVRYNEQFF
TGCAGCGTCGGTGGGACAGTAAGGTACAATGAGCAGTTCTTC
>NA|NA|TRBV20-1|TRBJ1-5
CSASESLFNQPQHF
TGCAGTGCTAGTGAGAGCCTTTTCAATCAGCCCCAGCATTTT
>NA|few|TRBV16|TRBJ2-1
CASSPNSVYNEQFF
TGTGCCAGCAGCCCTAACTCGGTTTACAATGAGCAGTTCTTC
>TRBD2|once|TRBV28|TRBJ2-2
CASSFVSRAGGPSTGELFF
TGTGCCAGCAGTTTCGTCAGTAGGGCGGGAGGGCCAAGCACCGGGGAGCTGTTTTTT